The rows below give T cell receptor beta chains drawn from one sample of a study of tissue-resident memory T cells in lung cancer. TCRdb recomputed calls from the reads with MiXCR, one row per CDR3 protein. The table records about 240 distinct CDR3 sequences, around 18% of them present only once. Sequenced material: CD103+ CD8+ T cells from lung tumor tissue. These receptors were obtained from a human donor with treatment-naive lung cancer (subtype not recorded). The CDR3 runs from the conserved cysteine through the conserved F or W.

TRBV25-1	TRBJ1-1	CASTTGPPLIAFF
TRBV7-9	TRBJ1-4	CASPSGFSTNEKLFF
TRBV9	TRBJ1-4	CASSAGGAGVEEKLFF
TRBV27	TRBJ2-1	CASSLGLDYEQFF
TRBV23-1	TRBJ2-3	CQAVGDVADTQYF
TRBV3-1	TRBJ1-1	CASSQGGGGTEAFF
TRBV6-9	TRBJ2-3	CASSYLGGSTDTQYF
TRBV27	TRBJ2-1	CASSLLAGGLYNEQFF
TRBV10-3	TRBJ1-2	CAISGWWTDYGYTF
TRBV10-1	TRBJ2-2	CASSSRIGELFF
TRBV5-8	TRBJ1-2	CASSLRWTGQDGYTF
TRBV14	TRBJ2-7	CASSHPGQGIYEQYF
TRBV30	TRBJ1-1	CAWSVARYTEAFF
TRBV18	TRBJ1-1	CASSPEDRVRSTEAFF
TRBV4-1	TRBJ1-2	CASSQDVWTAYGYTF
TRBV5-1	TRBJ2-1	CASSWAPGQPDNEQFF
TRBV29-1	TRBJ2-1	CSVVVQYNEQFF
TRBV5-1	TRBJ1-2	CARRQGYGYTF
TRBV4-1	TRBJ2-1	CASSQEYGGAQNEQFF
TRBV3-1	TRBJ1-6	CASSQSTQGYSPLHF
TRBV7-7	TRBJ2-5	CASSLRTGVKETQYF
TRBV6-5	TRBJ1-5	CASSPSSLGQDNQPQHF
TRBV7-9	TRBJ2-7	CASSDRVGYEQYF
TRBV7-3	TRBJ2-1	CASSFSGGPYNEQF
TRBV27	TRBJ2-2	CASSLGGRELFF
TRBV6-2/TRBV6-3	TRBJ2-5	CASSRGAILQETQYF
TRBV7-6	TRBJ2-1	CASSFNPYNEQFF
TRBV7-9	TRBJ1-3	CASSDRDPSGNAIYF
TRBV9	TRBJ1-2	CASSVGATGTGAPGGYTF
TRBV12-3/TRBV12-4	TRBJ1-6	CASSFMRPGQGAVGDSPLRF
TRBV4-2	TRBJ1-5	CASSQDSGSGNQPQHF
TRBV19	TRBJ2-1	CASSMFSPVSYNEQFF
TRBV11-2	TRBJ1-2	CASSLGGGLDGYTF
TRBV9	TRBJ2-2	CARSRGQDTGELFF
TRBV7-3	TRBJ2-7	CASSFSGQSYEQYF
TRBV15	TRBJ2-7	CATSNGLSYEQYF
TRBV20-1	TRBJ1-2	CSARDPRGYGYYGYTF
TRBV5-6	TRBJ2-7	CASSLSSGKEQYF
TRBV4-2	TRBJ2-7	CASSQEGTSATYEQYF
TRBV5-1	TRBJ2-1	CASSADSGRVAEQFF
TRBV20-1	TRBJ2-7	CSARDDLKPAEQYF
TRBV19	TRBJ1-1	CASSSHTEAFF
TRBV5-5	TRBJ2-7	CASSLAQGAGYEQYF
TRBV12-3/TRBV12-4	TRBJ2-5	CASSPTGQETQYF
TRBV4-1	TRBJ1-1	CASSTRTGDTEAFF
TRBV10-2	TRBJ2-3	CASSGGADTQYF
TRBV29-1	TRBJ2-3	CSVLLANTDTQYF
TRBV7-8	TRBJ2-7	CASSFNEGGEQYF
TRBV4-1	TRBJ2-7	CASSPDWFQVYEQYF